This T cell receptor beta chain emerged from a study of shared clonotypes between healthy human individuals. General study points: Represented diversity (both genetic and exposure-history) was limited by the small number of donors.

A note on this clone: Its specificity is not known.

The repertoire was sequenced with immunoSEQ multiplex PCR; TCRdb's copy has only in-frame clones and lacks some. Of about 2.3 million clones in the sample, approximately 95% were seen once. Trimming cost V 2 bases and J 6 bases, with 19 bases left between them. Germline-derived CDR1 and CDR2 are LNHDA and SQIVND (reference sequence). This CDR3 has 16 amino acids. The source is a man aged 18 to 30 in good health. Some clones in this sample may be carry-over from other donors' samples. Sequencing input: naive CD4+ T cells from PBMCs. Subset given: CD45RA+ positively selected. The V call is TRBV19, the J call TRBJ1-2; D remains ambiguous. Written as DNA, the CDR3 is TGTGCCAGTAGTATATTGATCAGGCGTTTGTCGGATGGCTACACCTTC. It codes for CASSILIRRLSDGYTF.